The 28 T cell receptor beta chains given below trace back to one sample, sequenced in a study of glioma-infiltrating T cells. Using RNA template, CDR3s of TCR alpha and beta were amplified with iRepertoire arm-PCR. TCRdb processed the multiplex PCR reads anew with MiXCR; each CDR3 protein has one entry. The sample lists approximately 400,000 distinct CDR3 sequences; around 45% were seen once. Sequencing used glioma tissue, nonneoplastic brain tissue, or PBMCs (not recorded which). These receptors all stem from a human donor with low-grade glioma or glioblastoma, undergoing nonglioma brain surgery, or in good health (not recorded which).

This clonotype has a handful of counts. The rearrangement uses TRBV3-1 and TRBJ2-7; maybe TRBD2 (6 bases). CDR1 is LGHDT, CDR2 YNNKEL, per germline (reference sequence). The CDR3 sequence is 16 residues long. Trimming cost V 4 bases and J 2 bases, with 18 bases left between them. The CDR3: CASSPLAPSVAYEQYF. DNA for the CDR3: TGTGCCAGCAGCCCACTAGCCCCTTCGGTAGCCTACGAGCAGTACTTC.

At least ten counts were recorded for this clonotype. V and J are TRBV27 and TRBJ1-1; D is unresolved. Germline V lookup: CDR1 MNHEY, CDR2 SMNVEV (reference sequence). There are 14 residues in the CDR3. V lost 6 bases and J lost 0, with 11 bases in between. The CDR3 here is CASRTPAMNTEAFF. For the CDR3, the DNA is TGTGCCAGCAGAACCCCCGCAATGAACACTGAAGCTTTCTTT.

V is TRBV27 and J is TRBJ2-3; D remains ambiguous. In germline, CDR1 is MNHEY, CDR2 SMNVEV (reference sequence). Trimming took off 6 bases at V and 0 bases at J, with 13 bases between the two ends. The CDR3 has 15 amino acids. In DNA, the CDR3 is TGTGCCAGCAGCCCCCGGGTGCCTAGCACAGATACGCAGTATTTT. This translates into CASSPRVPSTDTQYF.

This clonotype has only a few counts. The rearrangement links TRBV28 to TRBJ2-3, with 13 bases that match TRBD2. V was pared by 6 bases and J by 1 base, with 10 bases of the junction left unmatched. The CDR3 is 18 residues long. Per germline, CDR1 MDHEN and CDR2 SYDVKM. The CDR3: CASSLGLAGSRRTDTQYF. Here the CDR3 DNA reads TGTGCCAGCAGCCTGGGACTAGCGGGAAGTCGGCGCACAGATACGCAGTATTTT.

There are many counts of this clonotype. The J gene is TRBJ2-6, the V gene TRBV25-1; 7 bases agree with TRBD2. Germline CDR1 reads MGHDK; CDR2 reads SYGVNS. The CDR3 loop spans 16 amino acids. Losses at the gene ends were 4 bases for V and 0 bases for J; bases not matched to a gene: 3. CDR3 sequence (DNA): TGTGCCAGCAGTGGGGGGGGGAGCTCTGGGGCCAACGTCCTGACTTTC. Translating it yields CASSGGGSSGANVLTF.

Only one count was recorded for this clonotype. The junction departs from germline at one end; a sequencing error may be responsible. The chain has TRBV28 and TRBJ2-3; TRBD2 might be the D (5 bases). CDR3 length: 15 amino acids. The germline gives CDR1 MDHEN, CDR2 SYDVKM. The CDR3 loop reads CASSFQPASTDKQYF. CDR3 nucleotides: TGTGCCAGCAGTTTTCAACCGGCTAGCACAGATAAGCAGTACTTT.

The chain combines TRBV5-1 with TRBJ2-3, with D unresolved. With 3 bases removed from V and 1 base from J, the gap between germline ends came to 12 bases. This CDR3 contains 15 residues. The germline gives CDR1 SGHRS, CDR2 YFSETQ. DNA for the CDR3: TGCGCCAGCAGCTCCTTCAATTGGGGCACAGATACGCAGTATTTT. This gives the protein CASSSFNWGTDTQYF.

The chain has TRBV19 and TRBJ2-5; D perhaps matches TRBD1 (5 bases). CDR3 length: 14 residues. Looked up from germline, CDR1 is LNHDA and CDR2 is SQIVND (reference sequence). V was pared by 4 bases and J by 4 bases, with 13 bases between. The CDR3: CASSRLGRPETQYF. DNA for the CDR3: TGTGCCAGTAGTAGATTGGGGCGTCCAGAGACCCAGTACTTC.

In this sample, this clonotype turned up many times. The rearrangement uses TRBV4-3 and TRBJ2-3; perhaps TRBD1 as D (5 bases). V lost 3 bases and J lost 5, with 9 bases in between. The CDR3 runs 13 residues. Germline-derived CDR1 and CDR2 are LGHNA and YSLEER. The CDR3 sequence: CASSQAQGDTQYF. For the CDR3, the DNA is TGCGCCAGCAGCCAGGCGCAGGGAGATACGCAGTATTTT.

The chain links TRBV24-1 to TRBJ2-3, with 10 positions matching TRBD2. Unmatched junction bases numbered 4, after V lost 3 bases and J lost 5 bases. Germline assignment: CDR1 KGHDR and CDR2 SFDVKD. CDR3 size: 15 residues. The CDR3 spells CATSDPERGGDTQYF. As DNA, the CDR3 is TGTGCCACCAGTGATCCAGAGCGGGGGGGAGATACGCAGTATTTT.

The chain links TRBV6-1 to TRBJ1-1; 9 nucleotides line up with TRBD1. The germline V gene has CDR1 MNHNS and CDR2 SASEGT. The CDR3 covers 15 residues. The V and J ends lost 5 bases and 5 bases, in that order; junction bases with no gene match: 9. DNA of the CDR3: TGTGCCAGCAGTTCACGCACAGGGGGCAGGACTGAAGCTTTCTTT. Amino acids: CASSSRTGGRTEAFF.

The chain uses TRBV7-9 and TRBJ2-3; D is unclear. The CDR3 totals 14 residues. V lost 8 bases and J 3 bases, leaving 15 bases between the germline ends. Germline V lookup: CDR1 SEHNR, CDR2 FQNEAQ (reference sequence). This chain's CDR3 is CASGSLLGTDTQYF. DNA for the CDR3: TGTGCCAGCGGCTCACTGCTGGGGACAGATACGCAGTATTTT.

Of note for this clonotype: Since a much larger clone is just one base distant, this may be a read error. CDR3 region: CASQGAGGLAGAKRAYF. For the CDR3, the DNA is TGTGCCAGCCAGGGGGCTGGTGGACTAGCGGGAGCTAAACGGGCGTACTTC. The chain combines TRBV15 with TRBJ2-7; 13 bases are a match to TRBD2. CDR1 and CDR2 from the germline V gene are LNHNV and YYDKDF (reference sequence). Trimming took 10 bases from V and 12 from J; bases not matched to a gene: 24. This CDR3 spans 17 amino acids. The full variable domain, its missing parts supplied by reference TRBV15 and TRBJ2-7, is DAMVIQNPRYQVTQFGKPVTLSCSQTLNHNVMYWYQQKSSQAPKLLFHYYDKDFNNEADTPDNFQSRRPNTSFCFLDIRSPGLGDTAMYLCASQGAGGLAGAKRAYFGPGTRLTVT.

This CDR3 reads CAISGTGASLRLEQFF. The CDR3 nucleotides read TGTGCCATCAGTGGTACAGGTGCGAGCCTTCGCCTTGAGCAGTTCTTC. The J gene is TRBJ2-1, the V gene TRBV10-3; D may be TRBD1 (5 bases). Per the germline V gene, CDR1 is ENHRY and CDR2 is SYGVKD. The V end lost 4 bases, the J end lost 9 bases, and 22 bases lay between the germline ends. This CDR3 has 16 residues.

Concerning this clonotype: Since a much larger clone is just one base distant, this may be a read error. This rearrangement joins TRBV27 to TRBJ1-1; a weak D match, TRBD1 (5 bases). Germline V CDR1 and CDR2: MNHEY, SMNVEV (reference sequence). The CDR3 spans 14 residues. Trimming took off 0 bases at V and 7 bases at J, with 12 bases between the two ends. This chain's CDR3 is CASSLSGTGNEAFF. The CDR3 nucleotides read TGTGCCAGCAGTTTATCTGGGACTGGGAATGAAGCTTTCTTT.

This clonotype was observed a handful of times. The chain couples TRBV20-1 to TRBJ1-5; 7 positions match TRBD1. With 0 bases clipped from V and 9 bases from J, the junction kept 14 bases outside the gene matches. Germline lookup yields CDR1 DFQATT and CDR2 SNEGSKA (reference sequence). This CDR3 has 16 amino acids. In DNA form, the CDR3 reads TGCAGTGCTAGAGATCCCGGGGACAGCTTCATTAGGCCCCAGCATTTT. Translation gives CSARDPGDSFIRPQHF.

This clonotype was seen ten or more times. The gene calls are TRBV20-1 and TRBJ2-1, with 9 nucleotides matching TRBD1. V lost 2 bases, J lost 7 bases, and 12 bases stayed unmatched. Per the germline V gene, CDR1 is DFQATT and CDR2 is SNEGSKA (reference sequence). This CDR3 spans 16 amino acids. The CDR3 loop reads CSARPPRDREENEQFF. In DNA form, the CDR3 reads TGCAGTGCTAGACCTCCAAGGGACAGGGAGGAAAATGAGCAGTTCTTC.

This clonotype was found a few times. This chain joins TRBV4-1 and TRBJ2-1; 11 bases match TRBD2. This CDR3 has 16 amino acids. Unmatched junction bases numbered 2, after V lost 2 bases and J lost 2 bases. The germline gives CDR1 MGHRA, CDR2 YSYEKL. In DNA form, the CDR3 reads TGCGCCAGCAGCCAACAGACTAGCGGGGCCTACAATGAGCAGTTCTTC. This encodes CASSQQTSGAYNEQFF.

The chain links TRBV6-1 to TRBJ1-1; D may be TRBD1 (5 bases). The V and J ends lost 6 bases and 3 bases respectively, with 14 bases between them. This CDR3 has 14 residues. CDR1 is MNHNS, CDR2 SASEGT, per germline. The CDR3 DNA reads as TGTGCCAGCAGGGACGGTGGGGGAGACACTGAAGCTTTCTTT. Translating gives CASRDGGGDTEAFF.

This rearrangement joins TRBV2 to TRBJ2-7, with D perhaps TRBD1 (5 bases). The germline V gene encodes CDR1 SNHLY and CDR2 FYNNEI. Trimming took off 3 bases at V and 0 bases at J, with 6 bases between the two ends. CDR3 length: 13 amino acids. CDR3: CASSDDSSYEQYF. CDR3 in DNA: TGTGCCAGCAGTGATGACAGCTCCTACGAGCAGTACTTC.

The table lists this clonotype with a few counts. The genes are TRBV7-9 and TRBJ2-5; D may match TRBD1 or TRBD2 (6 bases each). Trimming stripped 3 bases from V and 4 bases from J, with 15 bases between. CDR1 is SEHNR, CDR2 FQNEAQ, per germline (reference sequence). The CDR3 runs 15 residues. CDR3 DNA: TGTGCCAGCAGCTTGTTGGGGGGCCTGTCAGAGACCCAGTACTTC. Amino acid sequence: CASSLLGGLSETQYF.

In its sample, this clonotype was seen a few times. The chain uses TRBV24-1 and TRBJ2-3, with D possibly matching TRBD2 (5 bases). V was shortened by 1 base and J by 0 bases, with 10 bases between the two germline ends. The CDR3 spans 16 residues. CDR1 and CDR2 (germline): KGHDR, SFDVKD. In nucleotides, the CDR3 is TGTGCCACCAGTGATTTACCAGCGGACAGCACAGATACGCAGTATTTT. This gives the protein CATSDLPADSTDTQYF.

The chain uses TRBV4-3 and TRBJ2-3; 9 nucleotides match TRBD1. The CDR3 extends over 17 amino acids. The junction had 10 bases not matched to a gene; V was cut back by 1 base and J by 5 bases. The V gene's germline CDR1 is LGHNA and CDR2 YSLEER. CDR3 sequence: CASSQASTGGERDTQYF. CDR3 sequence (DNA): TGCGCCAGCAGCCAAGCATCCACAGGGGGCGAGAGAGATACGCAGTATTTT.

This clonotype appeared many times. The rearrangement joins TRBV20-1 to TRBJ1-6; D not resolved. The V gene lost 3 bases and the J gene lost 8 bases, with 17 bases spanning the gap. CDR3 length: 15 amino acids. Per germline, CDR1 DFQATT and CDR2 SNEGSKA (reference sequence). CDR3 DNA: TGCAGTGCTAGCCAATACGGGAAAGCGGATTCACCCCTCCACTTT. Protein: CSASQYGKADSPLHF.

Regarding this clonotype: Sequence at one end of the junction differs from germline and may be a read error. The chain is built from TRBV28 and TRBJ2-7; D is ambiguous. Germline CDR1 and CDR2: MDHEN and SYDVKM. This CDR3 is built from 14 residues. CDR3 residues: CASSLTSSSYEHHF. The CDR3 DNA sequence: TGTGCCAGCAGTTTAACCTCAAGCTCCTACGAGCATCACTTC.

As to this clonotype: A much bigger clone sits one base away, suggesting this may be a read error. The chain recombines TRBV6-2 or TRBV6-3 with TRBJ1-5; D remains unclear. The CDR3 has 13 amino acids. Trimming stripped 5 bases from V and 4 bases from J, with 9 bases between. CDR1 MNHEY and CDR2 SVGEGT come from the germline V gene. CDR3 protein: CASSERNNQPQHF. The CDR3, as DNA: TGTGCCAGCAGTGAACGGAATAATCAGCCCCAGCATTTT.

In the case of this clonotype: A much larger clone sits a single nucleotide away, making a read error possible. This rearrangement joins TRBV27 to TRBJ2-5; the D is unclear. CDR1 and CDR2 (germline): MNHEY, SMNVEV (reference sequence). The CDR3 totals 13 residues. CDR3 DNA: TGTGCCGGCAGTTTGGGCAGTCAAGAGACCCAGTACTTC. It is translated as CAGSLGSQETQYF.

This clonotype appeared many times. V usage is TRBV7-2 and J usage is TRBJ2-1; D is perhaps TRBD1 (6 bases). Germline CDR1 and CDR2: SGHTA and FQGNSA. The CDR3 has 15 residues. Trimming left V 6 bases short and J 1 base short, with 13 bases between. The CDR3 region is CASRNRAVSYNEQFF. CDR3 in DNA: TGTGCCAGCAGGAACAGGGCGGTTTCCTACAATGAGCAGTTCTTC.